Below are 28 T cell receptor beta chains sequenced from a single sample in a study of T cell responses to AZD1222 COVID-19 vaccine. Produced via immunoSEQ multiplex PCR; TCRdb's table is partial and in-frame only. The sample holds approximately 180,000 clones, 88% seen once. Specimen: peripheral blood, collected on day 0 of AZD1222 vaccination. The receptors derive from an adult in good health.

The chain is built from TRBV7-8 and TRBJ1-4; D remains unclear. The CDR3 runs to 14 residues. Trimming removed 5 bases at V and 0 bases at J, with 7 bases between. CDR1 and CDR2 (germline): SGHVS, FQNEAQ. CDR3 residues: CASSRVATNEKLFF. The CDR3, as DNA: TGTGCCAGCAGCCGTGTAGCAACTAATGAAAAACTGTTTTTT.

J is TRBJ1-2 and V is TRBV28, with no clear D. Per germline, CDR1 MDHEN and CDR2 SYDVKM. V gave up 5 bases and J gave up 8 bases, with 9 bases separating them. The CDR3 runs 11 residues. As DNA, the CDR3 is TGTGCCAGCAGTGGGATAGGGGGCTACACCTTC. Protein sequence: CASSGIGGYTF.

The V call is TRBV14, the J call TRBJ1-1, with TRBD1 as a possible D gene (6 bases). There are 15 residues in the CDR3. V was shortened by 3 bases and J by 0 bases, with 11 bases between the two germline ends. Per the germline V gene, CDR1 is SGHDN and CDR2 is FVKESK. CDR3 loop: CASSQRTGMNTEAFF. CDR3 sequence (DNA): TGTGCCAGCAGCCAGCGCACAGGGATGAACACTGAAGCTTTCTTT.

J is TRBJ1-6 and V is TRBV6-5, with a weak D call TRBD1 (6 bases). The length of the CDR3 is 15 residues. Germline CDR1 and CDR2: MNHEY and SVGAGI. V was pared by 7 bases and J by 6 bases, with 16 bases between. CDR3 bases: TGTGCCAGCACCCCGAAACAGGGAGCTAATTCACCCCTCCACTTT. Translation gives CASTPKQGANSPLHF.

V and J are TRBV7-2 and TRBJ2-7; weak D call: TRBD1 (5 bases). The ends were cut back, 5 bases at V and 9 bases at J, with 23 bases in the middle. The CDR3 loop spans 15 amino acids. Germline V gene sequence: CDR1 SGHTA, CDR2 FQGNSA. The CDR3 nucleotides read TGTGCCAGCAGCCGCAACCGGGCCACAGGCTTGGGGCAGTACTTC. This sequence encodes CASSRNRATGLGQYF.

A few counts support this clone. The gene calls are TRBV6-2 or TRBV6-3 and TRBJ2-7; D ambiguous. This CDR3 has 14 amino acids. Germline lookup yields CDR1 MNHEY and CDR2 SVGEGT. The V gene lost 0 bases and the J gene lost 5 bases, with 11 bases spanning the gap. The CDR3 spells CASSYSGSANEQYF. CDR3 bases: TGTGCCAGCAGTTACTCGGGGTCCGCAAACGAGCAGTACTTC.

This chain links TRBV18 with TRBJ2-2; perhaps TRBD1 as D (6 bases). Trimming removed 7 bases from V and 1 base from J, with 10 bases in between. Per the germline V gene, CDR1 is KGHSH and CDR2 is LQKENI. CDR3 size: 14 residues. The CDR3 spells CASLPDRNTGELFF. The DNA for the CDR3 is TGTGCCAGCTTGCCGGACAGGAACACCGGGGAGCTGTTTTTT.

This clone came up once. This sequence joins TRBV3-1 (or the pseudogene TRBV3-2) and TRBJ2-5, with 8 bases that match TRBD2. Germline-derived CDR1 and CDR2 are LGHDT and YNNKEL (reference sequence). The CDR3 contains 16 residues. J gave up 5 bases and V 5 bases, and 13 bases lay outside the gene matches. The CDR3 loop is CASSSNSRGVEETQYF. The CDR3 DNA reads TGTGCCAGCAGCTCCAACTCGCGGGGGGTGGAGGAGACCCAGTACTTC.

This chain connects TRBV19 to TRBJ1-5; D remains ambiguous. Looked up from germline, CDR1 is LNHDA and CDR2 is SQIVND (reference sequence). CDR3 length: 15 amino acids. Trimming took 1 base from V and 4 from J, leaving 11 bases between them. This CDR3 reads CASSIASEANQPQHF. The CDR3 bases are TGTGCCAGTAGTATAGCCTCGGAGGCGAATCAGCCCCAGCATTTT.

V is TRBV7-8 and J is TRBJ2-1; 8 bases line up with TRBD1. From germline, CDR1 is SGHVS and CDR2 FQNEAQ. The CDR3 has 17 amino acids. After removal of 5 bases from V and 2 bases from J, the junction contained 11 bases not matched to a gene. The CDR3 DNA reads as TGTGCCAGCAGCACAAACCGGAACAGGGGGGCCTACAATGAGCAGTTCTTC. As protein: CASSTNRNRGAYNEQFF.

This chain joins TRBV6-6 and TRBJ1-2; possibly TRBD1 for D (5 bases). Trimming took 7 bases from V and 6 from J, leaving 18 bases between them. From germline, CDR1 is MNHNY and CDR2 SVGAGI (reference sequence). This CDR3 has 14 residues. The CDR3 DNA is TGTGCCAGCACCTATAAGGGGTCTAGCGATGGCTACACCTTC. Protein: CASTYKGSSDGYTF.

V and J are TRBV3-1 (or the pseudogene TRBV3-2) and TRBJ2-7; no reliable D call. CDR3 size: 11 residues. Deletions cut 1 base from V and 5 bases from J, with 3 bases between. In germline, CDR1 is LGHDT, CDR2 YNNKEL (reference sequence). The chain's CDR3 is CASSQVNEQYF. The CDR3 nucleotides read TGTGCCAGCAGCCAAGTAAACGAGCAGTACTTC.

This chain connects TRBV11-2 to TRBJ1-5; no clear D. Germline CDR1 SGHAT, CDR2 FQNNGV. The CDR3 is 13 amino acids. V shed 0 bases and J shed 6 bases, with 6 bases lying between them. Written as DNA, the CDR3 is TGTGCCAGCAGCTTAGATCGAACTCAGCCCCAGCATTTT. Its translation is CASSLDRTQPQHF. The full variable domain, with the rest looked up from reference TRBV11-2 and TRBJ1-5, is EAGVAQSPRYKIIEKRQSVAFWCNPISGHATLYWYQQILGQGPKLLIQFQNNGVVDDSQLPKDRFSAERLKGVDSTLKIQPAKLEDSAVYLCASSLDRTQPQHFGDGTRLSIL.

The rearrangement uses TRBV7-7 and TRBJ2-1; D may be TRBD2 (5 bases). The germline V gene encodes CDR1 SSHAT and CDR2 FNYEAQ (reference sequence). With 5 bases removed from V and 4 bases from J, the gap between germline ends came to 18 bases. CDR3 length: 16 amino acids. CDR3 amino acids: CASSPGPGGAYNEQFF. The CDR3, as DNA: TGTGCCAGCAGCCCCGGACCAGGAGGCGCATACAATGAGCAGTTCTTC.

Concerning this clone: This specimen includes other DNA sequences encoding the same CDR3. The chain uses TRBV9 and TRBJ2-2; D call uncertain. Germline CDR1 is SGDLS and CDR2 is YYNGEE. The germline V and J ends were trimmed by 0 bases and 1 base, with 7 bases remaining between them. The CDR3 has 15 amino acids. Written as DNA, the CDR3 is TGTGCCAGCAGCGTAGAGAGAAGGAACACCGGGGAGCTGTTTTTT. It specifies CASSVERRNTGELFF.

This chain connects TRBV28 to TRBJ1-2; D perhaps matches TRBD1 (6 bases). Germline V gene data show CDR1 as MDHEN and CDR2 as SYDVKM. This CDR3 contains 15 residues. V lost 5 bases to trimming and J lost 1 base, with 14 bases between them. In DNA, the CDR3 is TGTGCCAGCAGTGGGGCCGGGACAAATAACTATGGCTACACCTTC. The encoded protein is CASSGAGTNNYGYTF.

The CDR3 sequence: CASSYWGGRGSYNEQFF. Here the CDR3 DNA reads TGTGCCAGCAGTTACTGGGGAGGGCGGGGGAGCTACAATGAGCAGTTCTTC. The chain has TRBV6-2 or TRBV6-3 and TRBJ2-1, with TRBD2 matching over 7 bases. The CDR3 sequence is 17 residues long. Trimming at V came to 1 base and at J to 3 bases, leaving 9 bases not matched to a gene. The germline V gene has CDR1 MNHEY and CDR2 SVGEGT.

This rearrangement joins TRBV2 to TRBJ2-7; D may be TRBD1 or TRBD2 (5 bases each). Per germline, CDR1 SNHLY and CDR2 FYNNEI. The CDR3 runs to 15 residues. Trimming removed 9 bases at V and 6 bases at J, with 24 bases between. CDR3 protein: CASDTGNRSGGEQYF. CDR3 coding DNA: TGTGCCAGTGACACTGGGAACAGGAGTGGAGGCGAGCAGTACTTC.

This chain uses TRBV6-5 with TRBJ1-2; D is uncertain. CDR1 and CDR2 (germline): MNHEY, SVGAGI. Trimming cost V 7 bases and J 7 bases, with 16 bases left between them. CDR3 length: 13 residues. The DNA of the CDR3 is TGTGCCAGCACCATAAAAGAGGAAGTTGGCTACACCTTC. Its translation: CASTIKEEVGYTF.

This clone appeared a few times. This chain links TRBV5-6 with TRBJ1-6, with 9 nucleotides matching TRBD1. Trimming took 4 bases from V and 7 from J; bases not matched to a gene: 6. CDR3 size: 15 residues. Germline-derived CDR1 and CDR2 are SGHDT and YYEEEE. The CDR3 coding sequence is TGTGCCAGCAGCGTCACCGGGACAGGGAATTCACCCCTCCACTTT. Amino acid sequence: CASSVTGTGNSPLHF.

V is TRBV7-8 and J is TRBJ2-2, with TRBD2 identical over 7 bases. V was clipped by 5 bases and J by 4 bases; unmatched bases: 7. Germline V gives CDR1 SGHVS, CDR2 FQNEAQ. This CDR3 is 15 amino acids long. CDR3 amino acids: CASSRSGVGTGELFF. CDR3 sequence (DNA): TGTGCCAGCAGCCGAAGCGGGGTTGGCACCGGGGAGCTGTTTTTT.

The sample holds one count of this clone. The chain carries TRBV4-2 and TRBJ1-1; 12 positions agree with TRBD1. Germline lookup yields CDR1 LGHNA and CDR2 YNFKEQ. This CDR3 comprises 14 residues. J gave up 9 bases and V 5 bases, and 7 bases lay outside the gene matches. For the CDR3, the DNA is TGTGCCAGCAGCGACCGGGACAGGGGGCACAAAGCTTTCTTT. It yields the protein CASSDRDRGHKAFF.

V usage is TRBV9 and J usage is TRBJ1-1; no definite D call. V gave up 7 bases and J gave up 1 base, with 17 bases separating them. Germline V lookup: CDR1 SGDLS, CDR2 YYNGEE. The CDR3 covers 15 residues. Written as DNA, the CDR3 is TGTGCCAGCCGGAGGATCGGGCAAGCGAACACTGAAGCTTTCTTT. It encodes CASRRIGQANTEAFF.

V gene TRBV30 combines with J gene TRBJ1-5, with 7 bases aligning to TRBD1. Germline V gene sequence: CDR1 GTSNPN, CDR2 SVGIG (reference sequence). V was clipped by 2 bases and J by 3 bases; unmatched bases: 13. CDR3 length: 17 residues. CDR3 nucleotides: TGTGCCTGGAGTCCAAACCGGGACAGAGGCTACAATCAGCCCCAGCATTTT. As protein: CAWSPNRDRGYNQPQHF.

The chain carries TRBV19 and TRBJ2-3; 8 nucleotides match TRBD2. Germline CDR1 is LNHDA and CDR2 is SQIVND (reference sequence). The CDR3 length is 15 residues. With V trimmed by 3 bases and J by 0 bases, 2 bases remained unmatched. The DNA of the CDR3 is TGTGCCAGTAGTATTAGCGGGGACAGCACAGATACGCAGTATTTT. This codes for CASSISGDSTDTQYF.

The count of this clone is one. This chain links TRBV15 with TRBJ1-4, with D unresolved. V lost 5 bases, J lost 4 bases, and 14 bases lay in between. The CDR3 consists of 15 residues. CDR1 LNHNV and CDR2 YYDKDF come from the germline V gene (reference sequence). The CDR3 is CATSQDWGDNEKLFF. DNA of the CDR3: TGTGCCACCAGCCAAGATTGGGGAGATAATGAAAAACTGTTTTTT.

The chain combines TRBV30 with TRBJ1-5; D possibly corresponds to TRBD1 (5 bases). The CDR3 runs to 17 residues. Looked up from germline, CDR1 is GTSNPN and CDR2 is SVGIG (reference sequence). V was clipped by 2 bases and J by 0 bases, with 17 bases between them. The CDR3 sequence: CAWSNPPGTGSNQPQHF. Here the CDR3 DNA reads TGTGCCTGGAGTAACCCCCCGGGTACAGGTAGCAATCAGCCCCAGCATTTT.

V gene TRBV11-2 combines with J gene TRBJ1-3, with 7 bases fitting TRBD1. The length of the CDR3 is 12 residues. V trimming: 5 bases; J trimming: 16 bases; junction bases outside the gene matches: 11. The V gene's germline CDR1 is SGHAT and CDR2 FQNNGV. The CDR3 loop is CASSPWTGFIYF. The CDR3 DNA reads as TGTGCCAGCAGCCCCTGGACAGGATTCATCTATTTT.